This is a list of T cell receptor beta chains from one sample in a study of siplizumab effects on memory and regulatory T cells. Only in-frame clones appear in the TCRdb table, and some are missing; sequencing was by immunoSEQ multiplex PCR. The repertoire holds roughly 100,000 clones, with more than 85% as singletons. The sequenced sample was CD8+ T cells sorted from blood. The receptors stem from a human donor in good health. Each CDR3 is given with its conserved first and last residue. The D gene is left open where the match is weak. Size is stated for part of the rows, as once, few or many counts, or as a class when the clone is expanded.

length,J,V,size,D,DNA,CDR3
13,TRBJ2-7,TRBV7-7,.,.,TGTGCTAGCAGCTTATCGGAGGACTACGAGCAGTACTTC,CASSLSEDYEQYF
15,TRBJ2-2,TRBV2,.,.,TGTGCCAGCAGTGTATTTGGGTGGAACACCGGGGAGCTGTTTTTT,CASSVFGWNTGELFF
14,TRBJ2-7,TRBV7-8,.,TRBD2,TGTGCCAGCAGCCAAGGACTAGCGTACTACGAGCAGTACTTC,CASSQGLAYYEQYF
16,TRBJ2-1,TRBV27,.,TRBD2,TGTGCCAGCAGTTCCGGGACTAGCGGGTTCTACAATGAGCAGTTCTTC,CASSSGTSGFYNEQFF
16,TRBJ2-3,TRBV5-1,.,TRBD2,TGCGCCAGCAGCTTGGCCCTAGCGGGGACCACAGATACGCAGTATTTT,CASSLALAGTTDTQYF
11,TRBJ2-1,TRBV4-2,.,.,TGTGCCAGCAGCTCCGACAATGAGCAGTTCTTC,CASSSDNEQFF
13,TRBJ1-4,TRBV6-5,.,.,TGTGCCAGCACAATGGGAGGAGGAGAAAAACTGTTTTTT,CASTMGGGEKLFF
15,TRBJ1-1,TRBV4-3,.,.,TGCGCCAGCAGCCAAGATCACGGGGGGGACACTGAAGCTTTCTTT,CASSQDHGGDTEAFF
14,TRBJ2-7,TRBV5-1,once,TRBD2,TGCGCCAGCAGCTTGCCGGGGGGGACCTACGAGCAGTACTTC,CASSLPGGTYEQYF
16,TRBJ2-1,TRBV2,.,.,TGTGCCAGCAGCCCAGGGGACTATAGCTCCTACAATGAGCAGTTCTTC,CASSPGDYSSYNEQFF
16,TRBJ2-7,TRBV12-5,.,TRBD2,TGTGCTAGTGGCCGGGGGGATGGGTGGAGCTCCTACGAGCAGTACTTC,CASGRGDGWSSYEQYF
15,TRBJ1-2,TRBV6-5,.,TRBD1,TGTGCCAGCAGTTACTCTCGACAGGGAAATGAAGGCTACACCTTC,CASSYSRQGNEGYTF
15,TRBJ1-1,TRBV4-1,.,TRBD1,TGCGCCAGCAGCCGAGAGGCACGGGACAGCACTGAAGCTTTCTTT,CASSREARDSTEAFF
17,TRBJ2-1,TRBV4-2,.,.,TGTGCCAGCAGCCAAGATGACGGGGCCGGATTAATAAATGAGCAGTTCTTC,CASSQDDGAGLINEQFF
13,TRBJ1-2,TRBV30,.,TRBD1,TGTGCCTGGAGTGTAGGGGGCGACTATGGCTACACCTTC,CAWSVGGDYGYTF
17,TRBJ2-7,TRBV27,.,.,TGTGCCAGCAGTCCCCGCGTTGGGGGGCCCAATACCTACGAGCAGTACTTC,CASSPRVGGPNTYEQYF
14,TRBJ2-1,TRBV6-1,.,.,TGTGCCAGCTCAGGGGCCCCCTCCTACAATGAGCAGTTCTTC,CASSGAPSYNEQFF
13,TRBJ2-5,TRBV7-9,.,.,TGTGCCAGCGGATCGGGGGAAGGGGAGACCCAGTACTTC,CASGSGEGETQYF
14,TRBJ1-2,TRBV6-5,.,TRBD1,TGTGCCAGCAGTTACCGGACAGGGGCCTATGGCTACACCTTC,CASSYRTGAYGYTF
12,TRBJ2-2,TRBV25-1,.,.,TGTGCCAGCACCGGGGGGACACCTGAGCTGTTTTTT,CASTGGTPELFF
11,TRBJ2-2,TRBV5-1,few,.,TGCGCCAGCAGCTTGAACGGGGAGCTGTTTTTT,CASSLNGELFF
14,TRBJ1-1,TRBV7-8,.,.,TGTGCCAGCAGCTTAGGGGGAATGAACACTGAAGCTTTCTTT,CASSLGGMNTEAFF
13,TRBJ2-7,TRBV4-3,.,TRBD1,TGCGCCAGCAGCTCCGGGACAGGATACGAGCAGTACTTC,CASSSGTGYEQYF
17,TRBJ2-7,TRBV10-1,once,.,TGCGCCAGCAGTGAACCCCGGACAGCACATTCAACCTACGAGCAGTACTTC,CASSEPRTAHSTYEQYF
13,TRBJ2-2,TRBV4-3,once,.,TGCGCCAGCAGCCCCCGAGTAACCGGGGAGCTGTTTTTT,CASSPRVTGELFF
18,TRBJ2-1,TRBV9,.,TRBD2,TGTGCCAGCAGCGCTGGGACTAGCGGGAGAGGTGAATACAATGAGCAGTTCTTC,CASSAGTSGRGEYNEQFF
15,TRBJ1-2,TRBV27,once,TRBD1,TGTGCCAGCAGTTTATCGGCAGGGGGTATTCTTGGCTACACCTTC,CASSLSAGGILGYTF
11,TRBJ2-7,TRBV19,.,.,TGTGCCAGTGGCTCTGGGTACGAGCAGTACTTC,CASGSGYEQYF
13,TRBJ2-3,TRBV9,.,.,TGTGCCAGCAACATCAGAGACACAGATACGCAGTATTTT,CASNIRDTDTQYF
14,TRBJ2-7,TRBV7-6,.,TRBD1,TGTGCCAGCAGCTTAAGACAGGGGGCGAGCGAGCAGTACTTC,CASSLRQGASEQYF
13,TRBJ1-1,TRBV5-1,few,.,TGCGCCAGCAGCTTGGCCTCGGGGAATGAAGCTTTCTTT,CASSLASGNEAFF
17,TRBJ2-1,TRBV7-8,.,TRBD2,TGTGCCAGCAGCAAGACTAGCGGGGGCCTTTCCTACAATGAGCAGTTCTTC,CASSKTSGGLSYNEQFF